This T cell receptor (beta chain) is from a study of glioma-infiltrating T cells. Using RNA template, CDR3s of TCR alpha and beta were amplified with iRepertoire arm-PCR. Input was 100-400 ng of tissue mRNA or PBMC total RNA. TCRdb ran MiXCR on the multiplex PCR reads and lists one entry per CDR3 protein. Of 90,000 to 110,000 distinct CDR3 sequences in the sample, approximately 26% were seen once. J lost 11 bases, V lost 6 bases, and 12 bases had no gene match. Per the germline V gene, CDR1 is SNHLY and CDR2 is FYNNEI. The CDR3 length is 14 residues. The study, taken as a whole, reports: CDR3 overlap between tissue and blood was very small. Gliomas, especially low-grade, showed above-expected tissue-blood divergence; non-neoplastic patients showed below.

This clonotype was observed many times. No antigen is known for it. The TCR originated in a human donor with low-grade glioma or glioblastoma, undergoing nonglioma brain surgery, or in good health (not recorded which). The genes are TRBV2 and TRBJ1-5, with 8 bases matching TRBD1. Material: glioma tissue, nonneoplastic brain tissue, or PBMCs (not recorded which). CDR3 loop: CASSGQGTEGAQHF. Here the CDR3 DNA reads TGTGCCAGCAGCGGACAGGGAACGGAAGGGGCCCAGCATTTT.